This T cell receptor beta chain was obtained from a study of CD8 T cells in ankylosing spondylitis. This clonotype has just a few counts. What it binds is not known. Study results and caveats: Disease-associated clones were CD8+ and fairly uncommon in peripheral blood. Clones tied to disease were said to be significantly enriched in matched ankylosing spondylitis synovial fluid. Characteristic, it appeared, of ankylosing spondylitis blood was a TCR beta motif of eight highly homologous variants.

CDR1 and CDR2 (germline): LNHDA, SQIVND (reference sequence). This CDR3 is built from 15 residues. V shed 7 bases, J shed 7 bases, and the junction held 9 bases outside the gene matches. Via MiXCR, TCRdb re-called the 5' RACE reads, giving one row per CDR3 protein. The repertoire includes about 540,000 distinct CDR3 sequences, 10% to 15% of them detected once, and under 7.5% sits in the top ten. Sequenced input: blood, either unsorted or a sorted T cell fraction (not recorded which). The chain links TRBV19 to TRBJ1-5, with TRBD1 identical over 11 bases. The clonotype was recovered from a male donor with ankylosing spondylitis. The CDR3 here is CASTLGQGVGQPQHF. CDR3 in DNA: TGTGCCAGTACCCTGGGACAGGGGGTAGGGCAGCCCCAGCATTTT.